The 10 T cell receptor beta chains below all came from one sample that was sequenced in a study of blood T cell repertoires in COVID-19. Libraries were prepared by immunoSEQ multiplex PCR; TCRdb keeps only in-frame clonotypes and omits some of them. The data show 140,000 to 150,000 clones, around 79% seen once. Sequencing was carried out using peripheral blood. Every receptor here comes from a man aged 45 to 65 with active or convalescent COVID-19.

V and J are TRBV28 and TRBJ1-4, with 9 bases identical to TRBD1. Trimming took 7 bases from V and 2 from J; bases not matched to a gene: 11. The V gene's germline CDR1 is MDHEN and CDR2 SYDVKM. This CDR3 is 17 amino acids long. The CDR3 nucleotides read TGTGCCAGCAACCCGGGACAGGGTTTTTTCACTAATGAAAAACTGTTTTTT. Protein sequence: CASNPGQGFFTNEKLFF.

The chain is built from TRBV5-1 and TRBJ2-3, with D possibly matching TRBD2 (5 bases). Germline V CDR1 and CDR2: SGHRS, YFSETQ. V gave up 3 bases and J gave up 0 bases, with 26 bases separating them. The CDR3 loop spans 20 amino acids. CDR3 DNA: TGCGCCAGCAGCTCCCCCGGGGATCTAGCCCAGGCCCATAGCACAGATACGCAGTATTTT. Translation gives CASSSPGDLAQAHSTDTQYF.

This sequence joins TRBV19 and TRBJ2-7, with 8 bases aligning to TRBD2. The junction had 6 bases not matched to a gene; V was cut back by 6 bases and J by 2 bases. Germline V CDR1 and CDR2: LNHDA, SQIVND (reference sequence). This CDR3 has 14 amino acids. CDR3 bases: TGTGCCAGTAGCCTACCGGGACTAGCCTACGAGCAGTACTTC. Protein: CASSLPGLAYEQYF.

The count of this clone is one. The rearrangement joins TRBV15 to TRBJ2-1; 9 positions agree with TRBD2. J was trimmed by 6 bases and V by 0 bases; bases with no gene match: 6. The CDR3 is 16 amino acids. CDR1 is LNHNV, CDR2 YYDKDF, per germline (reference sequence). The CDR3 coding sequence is TGTGCCACCAGCAGAGATCAGGCGGGAGGGTTCAATGAGCAGTTCTTC. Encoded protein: CATSRDQAGGFNEQFF. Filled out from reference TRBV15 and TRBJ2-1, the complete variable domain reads DAMVIQNPRYQVTQFGKPVTLSCSQTLNHNVMYWYQQKSSQAPKLLFHYYDKDFNNEADTPDNFQSRRPNTSFCFLDIRSPGLGDTAMYLCATSRDQAGGFNEQFFGPGTRLTVL.

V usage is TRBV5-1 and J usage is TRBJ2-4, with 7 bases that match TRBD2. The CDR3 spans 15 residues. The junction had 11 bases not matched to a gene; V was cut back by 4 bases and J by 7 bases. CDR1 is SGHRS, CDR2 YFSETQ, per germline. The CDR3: CASSPAGLGSNIQYF. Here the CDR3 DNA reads TGCGCCAGCAGCCCCGCCGGACTAGGTTCGAACATTCAGTACTTC. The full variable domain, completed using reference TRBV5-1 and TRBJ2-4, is KAGVTQTPRYLIKTRGQQVTLSCSPISGHRSVSWYQQTPGQGLQFLFEYFSETQRNKGNFPGRFSGRQFSNSRSEMNVSTLELGDSALYLCASSPAGLGSNIQYFGAGTRLSVL.

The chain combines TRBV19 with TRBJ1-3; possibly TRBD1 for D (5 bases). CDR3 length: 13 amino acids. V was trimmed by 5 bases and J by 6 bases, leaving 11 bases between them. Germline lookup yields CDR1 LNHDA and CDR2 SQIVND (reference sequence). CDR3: CASSFTGANTIYF. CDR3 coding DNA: TGTGCCAGTAGTTTCACTGGGGCAAACACCATATATTTT.

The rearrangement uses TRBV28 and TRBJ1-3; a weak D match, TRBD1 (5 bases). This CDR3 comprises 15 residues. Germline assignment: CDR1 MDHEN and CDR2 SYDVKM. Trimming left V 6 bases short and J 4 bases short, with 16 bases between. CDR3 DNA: TGTGCCAGCAGCAGGGCAGTAGCGGGCGGAAACACCATATATTTT. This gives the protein CASSRAVAGGNTIYF.

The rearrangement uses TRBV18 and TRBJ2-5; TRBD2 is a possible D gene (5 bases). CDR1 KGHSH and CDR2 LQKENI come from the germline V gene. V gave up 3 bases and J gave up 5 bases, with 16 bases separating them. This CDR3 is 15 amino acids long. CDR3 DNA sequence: TGTGCCAGCTCACCCGGACCTAATTGGGAGGAGACCCAGTACTTC. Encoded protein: CASSPGPNWEETQYF. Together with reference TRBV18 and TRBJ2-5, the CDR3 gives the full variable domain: NAGVMQNPRHLVRRRGQEARLRCSPMKGHSHVYWYRQLPEEGLKFMVYLQKENIIDESGMPKERFSAEFPKEGPSILRIQQVVRGDSAAYFCASSPGPNWEETQYFGPGTRLLVL.

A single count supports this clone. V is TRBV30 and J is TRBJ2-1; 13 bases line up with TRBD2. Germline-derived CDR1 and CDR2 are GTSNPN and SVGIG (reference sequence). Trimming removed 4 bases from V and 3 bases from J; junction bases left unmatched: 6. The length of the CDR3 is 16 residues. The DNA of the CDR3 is TGTGCCTGGACGGGGGGACTAGCGGGACTCTACAATGAGCAGTTCTTC. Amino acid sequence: CAWTGGLAGLYNEQFF.

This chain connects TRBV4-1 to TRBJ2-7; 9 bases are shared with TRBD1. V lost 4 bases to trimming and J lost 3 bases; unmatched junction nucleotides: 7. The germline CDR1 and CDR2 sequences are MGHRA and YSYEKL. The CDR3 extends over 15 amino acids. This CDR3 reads CASSPPGQGNYEQYF. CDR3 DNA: TGCGCCAGCAGCCCCCCGGGACAGGGTAACTACGAGCAGTACTTC.